This T cell receptor (beta chain) was identified during a study of blood T cell repertoires in COVID-19. The CDR3 contains 15 residues. Germline V gene lookup returns CDR1 SGHNT and CDR2 YENEEA. The V and J ends lost 4 bases and 5 bases, in that order; junction bases with no gene match: 9. Only in-frame clones appear in the TCRdb table, and some are missing; sequencing was by immunoSEQ multiplex PCR. The table shows fewer than 250,000 clones, with roughly 80% occurring only once. This TCR was recovered from a woman between 40 and 50 years old with active or convalescent COVID-19. The sequencing sample was made of peripheral blood. J is TRBJ1-1 and V is TRBV11-3, with TRBD1 matching 8 bases. CDR3 region: CASSSRGQGLTEAFF. CDR3 sequence (DNA): TGTGCCAGCAGCTCCAGGGGGCAGGGGCTTACTGAAGCTTTCTTT.